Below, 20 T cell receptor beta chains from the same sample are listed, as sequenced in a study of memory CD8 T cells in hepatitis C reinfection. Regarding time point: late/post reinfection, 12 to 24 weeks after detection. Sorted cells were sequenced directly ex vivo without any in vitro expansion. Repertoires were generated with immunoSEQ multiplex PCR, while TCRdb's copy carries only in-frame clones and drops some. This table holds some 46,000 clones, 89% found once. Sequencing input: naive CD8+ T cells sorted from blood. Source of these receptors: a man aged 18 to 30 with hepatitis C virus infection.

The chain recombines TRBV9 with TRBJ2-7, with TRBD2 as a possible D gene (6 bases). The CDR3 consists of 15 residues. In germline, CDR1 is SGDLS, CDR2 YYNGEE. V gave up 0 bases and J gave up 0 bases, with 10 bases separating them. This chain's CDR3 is CASSVDGGSSYEQYF. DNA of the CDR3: TGTGCCAGCAGCGTAGACGGGGGAAGCTCCTACGAGCAGTACTTC. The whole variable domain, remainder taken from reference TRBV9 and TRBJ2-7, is DSGVTQTPKHLITATGQRVTLRCSPRSGDLSVYWYQQSLDQGLQFLIQYYNGEERAKGNILERFSAQQFPDLHSELNLSSLELGDSALYFCASSVDGGSSYEQYFGPGTRLTVT.

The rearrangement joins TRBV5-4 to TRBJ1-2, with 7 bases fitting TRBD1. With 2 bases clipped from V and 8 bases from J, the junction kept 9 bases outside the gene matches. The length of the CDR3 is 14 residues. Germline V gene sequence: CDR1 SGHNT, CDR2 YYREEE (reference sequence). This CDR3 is CASSLLGGAEGYTF. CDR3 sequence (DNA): TGTGCCAGCAGCTTATTAGGGGGCGCGGAGGGCTACACCTTC. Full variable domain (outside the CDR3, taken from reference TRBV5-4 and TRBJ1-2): ETGVTQSPTHLIKTRGQQVTLRCSSQSGHNTVSWYQQALGQGPQFIFQYYREEENGRGNFPPRFSGLQFPNYSSELNVNALELDDSALYLCASSLLGGAEGYTFGSGTRLTVV.

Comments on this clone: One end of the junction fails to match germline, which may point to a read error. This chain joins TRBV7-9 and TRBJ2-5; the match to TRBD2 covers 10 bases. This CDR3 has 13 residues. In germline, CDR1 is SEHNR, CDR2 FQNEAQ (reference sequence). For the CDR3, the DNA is TGTGCCAGCAGCATAGCGGGAGGAGAGACCCAGTACTTC. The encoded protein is CASSIAGGETQYF. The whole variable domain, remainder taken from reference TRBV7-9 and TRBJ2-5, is DTGVSQNPRHKITKRGQNVTFRCDPISEHNRLYWYRQTLGQGPEFLTYFQNEAQLEKSRLLSDRFSAERPKGSFSTLEIQRTEQGDSAMYLCASSIAGGETQYFGPGTRLLVL.

CDR3 protein: CASSPVGQLNTEAFF. The CDR3 region has the DNA TGTGCCAGCAGTCCGGTGGGACAGCTGAACACTGAAGCTTTCTTT. The chain recombines TRBV28 with TRBJ1-1; TRBD1 matches 7 bases. The trim removed 5 bases at V and 0 bases at J, leaving 6 bases unmatched. Germline-derived CDR1 and CDR2 are MDHEN and SYDVKM. CDR3 length: 15 residues. Full variable domain (missing parts from reference TRBV28 and TRBJ1-1): DVKVTQSSRYLVKRTGEKVFLECVQDMDHENMFWYRQDPGLGLRLIYFSYDVKMKEKGDIPEGYSVSREKKERFSLILESASTNQTSMYLCASSPVGQLNTEAFFGQGTRLTVV.

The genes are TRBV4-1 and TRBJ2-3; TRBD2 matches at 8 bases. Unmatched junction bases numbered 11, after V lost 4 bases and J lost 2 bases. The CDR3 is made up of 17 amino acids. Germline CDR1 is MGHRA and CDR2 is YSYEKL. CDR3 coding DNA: TGCGCCAGCAGCCCCGGCCTGGGCGGGGGGACCACAGATACGCAGTATTTT. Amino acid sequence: CASSPGLGGGTTDTQYF.

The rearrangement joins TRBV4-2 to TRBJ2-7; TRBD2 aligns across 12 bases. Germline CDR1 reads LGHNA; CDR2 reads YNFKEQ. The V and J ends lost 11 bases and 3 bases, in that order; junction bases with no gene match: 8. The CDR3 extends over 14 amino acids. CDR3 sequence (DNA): TGTGCCTCCCAGGCGACTAGCGGGAGCTACGAGCAGTACTTC. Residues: CASQATSGSYEQYF.

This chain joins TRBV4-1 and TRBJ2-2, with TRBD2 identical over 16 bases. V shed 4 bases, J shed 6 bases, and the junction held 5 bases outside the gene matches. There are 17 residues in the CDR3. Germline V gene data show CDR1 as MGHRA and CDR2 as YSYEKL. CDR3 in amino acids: CASSLGLAGGPPGELFF. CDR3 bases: TGCGCCAGCAGCCTGGGACTAGCGGGGGGGCCCCCCGGGGAGCTGTTTTTT.

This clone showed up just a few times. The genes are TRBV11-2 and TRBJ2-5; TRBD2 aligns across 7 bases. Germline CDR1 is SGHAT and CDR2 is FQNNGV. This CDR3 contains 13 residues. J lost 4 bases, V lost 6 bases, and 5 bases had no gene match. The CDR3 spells CASRSSGRETQYF. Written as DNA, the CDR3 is TGTGCCAGCAGGTCTAGCGGCAGAGAGACCCAGTACTTC.

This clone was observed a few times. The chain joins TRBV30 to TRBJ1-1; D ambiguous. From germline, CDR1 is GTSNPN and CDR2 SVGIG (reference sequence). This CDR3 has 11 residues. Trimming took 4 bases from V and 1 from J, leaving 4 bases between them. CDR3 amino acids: CAWTRNTEAFF. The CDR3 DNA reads TGTGCCTGGACCAGGAACACTGAAGCTTTCTTT.

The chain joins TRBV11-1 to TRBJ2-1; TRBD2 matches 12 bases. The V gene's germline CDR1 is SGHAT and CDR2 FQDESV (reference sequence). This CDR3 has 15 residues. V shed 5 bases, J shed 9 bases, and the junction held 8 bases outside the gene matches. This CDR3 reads CASSAGTSGRGEQFF. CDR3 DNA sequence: TGTGCCAGCAGCGCAGGGACTAGCGGGCGAGGTGAGCAGTTCTTC.

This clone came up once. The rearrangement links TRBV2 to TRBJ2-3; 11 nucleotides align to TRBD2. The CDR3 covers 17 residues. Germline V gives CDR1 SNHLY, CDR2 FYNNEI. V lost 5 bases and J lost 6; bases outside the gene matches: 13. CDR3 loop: CASSSLAGGRPGDTQYF. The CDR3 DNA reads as TGTGCCAGCAGTTCGCTAGCGGGAGGTCGTCCGGGGGATACGCAGTATTTT.

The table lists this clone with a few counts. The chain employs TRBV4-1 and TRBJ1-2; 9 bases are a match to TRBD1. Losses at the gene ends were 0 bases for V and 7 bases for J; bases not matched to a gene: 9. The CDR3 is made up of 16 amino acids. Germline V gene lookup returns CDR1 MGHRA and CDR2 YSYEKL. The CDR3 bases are TGCGCCAGCAGCCAAGAATTGGACAGGGGAGTGGGTGGCTACACCTTC. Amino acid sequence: CASSQELDRGVGGYTF.

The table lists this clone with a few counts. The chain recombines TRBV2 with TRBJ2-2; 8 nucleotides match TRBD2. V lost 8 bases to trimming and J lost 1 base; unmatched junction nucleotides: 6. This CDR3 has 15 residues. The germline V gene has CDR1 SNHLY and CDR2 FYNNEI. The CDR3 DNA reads TGTGCCAGCGACCTACTAGCGGAGAACACCGGGGAGCTGTTTTTT. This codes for CASDLLAENTGELFF.

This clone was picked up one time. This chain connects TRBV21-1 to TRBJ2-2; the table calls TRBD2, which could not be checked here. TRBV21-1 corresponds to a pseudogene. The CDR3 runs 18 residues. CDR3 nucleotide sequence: TGTGCCAGCAGCAAAGGAGTAGGGGCTAGCGGAGACACCGGGGAGCTGTTTTTT. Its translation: CASSKGVGASGDTGELFF.

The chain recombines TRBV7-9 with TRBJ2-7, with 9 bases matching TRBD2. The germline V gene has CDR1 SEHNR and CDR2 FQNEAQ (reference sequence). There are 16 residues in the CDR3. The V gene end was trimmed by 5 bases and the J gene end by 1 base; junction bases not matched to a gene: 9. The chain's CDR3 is CASSPPASGKSYEQYF. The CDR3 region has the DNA TGTGCCAGCAGCCCACCGGCTAGCGGGAAGTCCTACGAGCAGTACTTC.

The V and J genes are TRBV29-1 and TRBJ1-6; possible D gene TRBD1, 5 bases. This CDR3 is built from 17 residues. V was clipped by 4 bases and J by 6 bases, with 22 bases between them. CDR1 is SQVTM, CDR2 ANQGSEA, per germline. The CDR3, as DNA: TGCAGCGTTGTCTCCTACGTTGGGGCAGGAAGTAATTCACCCCTCCACTTT. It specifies CSVVSYVGAGSNSPLHF. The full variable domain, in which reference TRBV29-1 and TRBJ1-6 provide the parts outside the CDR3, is SAVISQKPSRDICQRGTSLTIQCQVDSQVTMMFWYRQQPGQSLTLIATANQGSEATYESGFVIDKFPISRPNLTFSTLTVSNMSPEDSSIYLCSVVSYVGAGSNSPLHFGNGTRLTVT.

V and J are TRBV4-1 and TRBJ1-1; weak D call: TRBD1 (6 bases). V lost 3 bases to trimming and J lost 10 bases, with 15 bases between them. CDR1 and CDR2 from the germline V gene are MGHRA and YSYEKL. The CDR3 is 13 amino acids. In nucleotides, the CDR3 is TGCGCCAGCAGCCAGGACACAGGGTTTAGAGCTTTCTTT. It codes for CASSQDTGFRAFF.

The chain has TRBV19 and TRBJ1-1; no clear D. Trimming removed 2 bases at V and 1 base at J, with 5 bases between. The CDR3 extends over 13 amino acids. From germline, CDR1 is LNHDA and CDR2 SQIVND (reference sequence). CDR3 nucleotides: TGTGCCAGTAGTATATTAGAGAACACTGAAGCTTTCTTT. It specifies CASSILENTEAFF.

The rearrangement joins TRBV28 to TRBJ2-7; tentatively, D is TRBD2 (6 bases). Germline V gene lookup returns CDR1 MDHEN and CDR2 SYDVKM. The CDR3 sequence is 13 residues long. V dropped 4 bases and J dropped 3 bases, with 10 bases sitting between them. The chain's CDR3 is CASSSGTGYEQYV. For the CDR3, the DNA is TGTGCCAGCAGTTCAGGGACTGGCTACGAGCAGTACGTC.

CDR3 in amino acids: CASSLEGLAASYEQYV. The DNA for the CDR3 is TGCGCCAGCAGCTTGGAGGGACTAGCGGCTTCCTACGAGCAGTACGTC. The V call is TRBV5-1, the J call TRBJ2-7; 11 bases agree with TRBD2. CDR3 length: 16 amino acids. Germline values: CDR1 SGHRS, CDR2 YFSETQ. Unmatched junction bases numbered 3, after V lost 0 bases and J lost 1 base.